These 13 T cell receptor beta chains share one sample of origin, sequenced in a study of cytomegalovirus exposure and HLA in healthy donors. PCR primers comprised 60 Vbeta and 13 Jbeta primers. Method: immunoSEQ multiplex PCR; TCRdb's copy keeps in-frame clones and lacks some. The sample holds 150,000 or so clones; approximately 80% are singletons and the top ten take approximately 9.8%. The sample taken for sequencing was PBMCs. Receptor source: a young man in good health and CMV-seropositive.

The V and J genes are TRBV4-1 and TRBJ2-1, with a possible D match to TRBD1 (6 bases). This CDR3 region has 18 residues. The ends were cut back, 2 bases at V and 5 bases at J, with 22 bases in the middle. From germline, CDR1 is MGHRA and CDR2 YSYEKL. CDR3 bases: TGCGCCAGCAGCCAAATCCGTCCGGGTGGGGACACACACAATGAGCAGTTCTTC. Amino acid sequence: CASSQIRPGGDTHNEQFF.

V is TRBV7-2 and J is TRBJ1-3, with 9 bases identical to TRBD1. The CDR3 is 16 residues long. V shed 1 base and J 6 bases; nucleotides not matched to a gene: 7. Germline CDR1 is SGHTA and CDR2 is FQGNSA. This CDR3 reads CASSLGHRGLINTIYF. CDR3 sequence (DNA): TGTGCCAGCAGCTTAGGGCACAGGGGGCTAATAAACACCATATATTTT. Looking up the rest from reference TRBV7-2 and TRBJ1-3 gives the full variable domain: GAGVSQSPSNKVTEKGKDVELRCDPISGHTALYWYRQSLGQGLEFLIYFQGNSAPDKSGLPSDRFSAERTGGSVSTLTIQRTQQEDSAVYLCASSLGHRGLINTIYFGEGSWLTVV.

V gene TRBV4-3 combines with J gene TRBJ2-3; the match to TRBD1 covers 8 bases. The germline V gene encodes CDR1 LGHNA and CDR2 YSLEER. Trimming cost V 4 bases and J 2 bases; bases outside gene matches: 14. This CDR3 spans 18 amino acids. The chain's CDR3 is CASSPTIIPGQDTDTQYF. The DNA for the CDR3 is TGCGCCAGCAGCCCCACAATTATCCCGGGACAGGACACAGATACGCAGTATTTT.

The V and J genes are TRBV9 and TRBJ2-4, with a weak D call TRBD2 (5 bases). Deletions cut 0 bases from V and 13 bases from J, with 20 bases between. The CDR3 contains 15 residues. Germline V gene sequence: CDR1 SGDLS, CDR2 YYNGEE. CDR3 coding DNA: TGTGCCAGCAGCGTAGACCCGACCCCGGGAAGAGAACAGTACTTC. The encoded protein is CASSVDPTPGREQYF.

The chain recombines TRBV6-1 with TRBJ1-1; 11 bases map to TRBD1. CDR3 length: 15 amino acids. The V and J ends lost 4 bases and 5 bases, in that order; junction bases with no gene match: 6. The germline V gene encodes CDR1 MNHNS and CDR2 SASEGT. CDR3 DNA: TGTGCCAGCAGTGGAGGGACAGGGGGTCGAACTGAAGCTTTCTTT. Its protein product is CASSGGTGGRTEAFF.

The chain couples TRBV7-2 to TRBJ2-7; possible D gene TRBD2, 7 bases. Trimming removed 5 bases from V and 7 bases from J, with 33 bases in between. The CDR3 extends over 19 amino acids. Germline assignment: CDR1 SGHTA and CDR2 FQGNSA. The CDR3 region has the DNA TGTGCCAGCAGCCCCTTGCTGAGGGGAGCGGTGGGGGGGCCGAGAGAGCAGTACTTC. The encoded protein is CASSPLLRGAVGGPREQYF. The full variable domain, with the rest looked up from reference TRBV7-2 and TRBJ2-7, is GAGVSQSPSNKVTEKGKDVELRCDPISGHTALYWYRQSLGQGLEFLIYFQGNSAPDKSGLPSDRFSAERTGGSVSTLTIQRTQQEDSAVYLCASSPLLRGAVGGPREQYFGPGTRLTVT.

The chain employs TRBV5-1 and TRBJ2-5, with 14 nucleotides matching TRBD2. J lost 2 bases, V lost 5 bases, and 5 bases had no gene match. Germline assignment: CDR1 SGHRS and CDR2 YFSETQ. The CDR3 runs to 16 residues. For the CDR3, the DNA is TGCGCCAGCAGGGGACTAGCGGGGGCAACTCAAGAGACCCAGTACTTC. It specifies CASRGLAGATQETQYF.

This chain joins TRBV5-4 and TRBJ2-5, with 7 nucleotides matching TRBD1. CDR1 is SGHNT and CDR2 is YYREEE in the germline V gene (reference sequence). This CDR3 spans 14 amino acids. The trim removed 4 bases at V and 4 bases at J, leaving 7 bases unmatched. The CDR3 is CASSLDRAPETQYF. DNA of the CDR3: TGTGCCAGCAGCCTTGACAGGGCTCCAGAGACCCAGTACTTC. Looking up the rest from reference TRBV5-4 and TRBJ2-5 gives the full variable domain: ETGVTQSPTHLIKTRGQQVTLRCSSQSGHNTVSWYQQALGQGPQFIFQYYREEENGRGNFPPRFSGLQFPNYSSELNVNALELDDSALYLCASSLDRAPETQYFGPGTRLLVL.

This clone was counted a few times. This sequence joins TRBV7-9 and TRBJ2-7, with TRBD1 matching over 7 bases. CDR1 and CDR2 from the germline V gene are SEHNR and FQNEAQ (reference sequence). The CDR3 contains 15 residues. V lost 4 bases to trimming and J lost 0 bases; unmatched junction nucleotides: 6. For the CDR3, the DNA is TGTGCCAGCAGCTCAAGGGGGCCGGGCTCCTACGAGCAGTACTTC. It yields the protein CASSSRGPGSYEQYF.

This chain links TRBV30 with TRBJ1-1; unclear D gene. Germline CDR1 GTSNPN, CDR2 SVGIG (reference sequence). With 3 bases removed from V and 0 bases from J, the gap between germline ends came to 8 bases. The CDR3 has 13 residues. CDR3 region: CAWSGLLNTEAFF. In DNA form, the CDR3 reads TGTGCCTGGAGCGGTCTGCTGAACACTGAAGCTTTCTTT. Supplemented by reference TRBV30 and TRBJ1-1, the full variable domain reads SQTIHQWPATLVQPVGSPLSLECTVEGTSNPNLYWYRQAAGRGLQLLFYSVGIGQISSEVPQNLSASRPQDRQFILSSKKLLLSDSGFYLCAWSGLLNTEAFFGQGTRLTVV.

This sequence joins TRBV4-3 and TRBJ2-7; 7 bases match TRBD1. Germline CDR1 LGHNA, CDR2 YSLEER. CDR3 length: 13 amino acids. V dropped 2 bases and J dropped 5; count of bases not matched to a gene: 3. Here the CDR3 reads CASSQLQGDEQYF. CDR3 DNA: TGCGCCAGCAGCCAACTCCAGGGGGACGAGCAGTACTTC.

The chain recombines TRBV7-3 with TRBJ2-1; a possible D gene is TRBD2 (6 bases). CDR3 size: 11 residues. Germline V lookup: CDR1 SGHTA, CDR2 FQGTGA. Trimming shortened V by 8 bases and J by 7 bases, and 9 bases separated the two germline ends. CDR3 region: CASGEDNEQFF. Here the CDR3 DNA reads TGTGCCAGCGGGGAGGATAATGAGCAGTTCTTC.

The chain is built from TRBV11-2 and TRBJ1-5; TRBD1 aligns across 8 bases. The CDR3 loop spans 16 amino acids. Germline trimming cut 0 bases from V and 7 bases from J; bases unmatched to any gene: 8. The germline CDR1 and CDR2 sequences are SGHAT and FQNNGV. CDR3: CASSLDHTGGIQPQHF. The CDR3 DNA reads as TGTGCCAGCAGCTTAGACCATACAGGGGGAATCCAGCCCCAGCATTTT. The whole variable domain, remainder taken from reference TRBV11-2 and TRBJ1-5, is EAGVAQSPRYKIIEKRQSVAFWCNPISGHATLYWYQQILGQGPKLLIQFQNNGVVDDSQLPKDRFSAERLKGVDSTLKIQPAKLEDSAVYLCASSLDHTGGIQPQHFGDGTRLSIL.